A single sample is the source of the 5 T cell receptor beta chains below, sequenced in a study of T cell responses to AZD1222 COVID-19 vaccine (dated by TCRdb to 2020 to 2022). Libraries were constructed by the immunoSEQ multiplex PCR assay. This immuneACCESS table, as held by TCRdb, lists in-frame sequences with V and J called but not all clones. Of the missing ones, under half trace to an unresolved V gene in checked studies; the others have no known cause. Across this sample there are under 150,000 clones, with around nine tenths seen only once. The ten largest clones take up about 10% of the sample. The time point label of this sample denotes: about 28 days (+/-7) after the second vaccine dose. The material sequenced was peripheral blood, taken 28 days after the second AZD1222 dose. These TCRs come from an adult who received the AZD1222 COVID-19 vaccine.

The gene calls are TRBV28 and TRBJ1-1, with D unclear. The length of the CDR3 is 13 residues. With 4 bases removed from V and 3 bases from J, the gap between germline ends came to 9 bases. The V gene's germline CDR1 is MDHEN and CDR2 SYDVKM. The CDR3 DNA follows: TGTGCCAGCAGTTGGCGACCCTACACTGAAGCTTTCTTT. Residues: CASSWRPYTEAFF.

In this sample, this clone turned up a few times. The V and J genes are TRBV27 and TRBJ2-3, with unresolved D. Per germline, CDR1 MNHEY and CDR2 SMNVEV (reference sequence). Trimming removed 6 bases from V and 3 bases from J, with 16 bases in between. The CDR3 is 15 amino acids. The CDR3 nucleotides are TGTGCCAGCAGCTCTCCGGGCTACCTAACAGATACGCAGTATTTT. Translation gives CASSSPGYLTDTQYF.

The V and J genes are TRBV10-1 and TRBJ2-1; D is unclear. V was shortened by 4 bases and J by 8 bases, with 9 bases between the two germline ends. CDR1 is WNHNN, CDR2 SYGVQD, per germline (reference sequence). This CDR3 is built from 12 residues. The CDR3 nucleotides are TGCGCCAGCAGTGGGCAGGAGTATGAGCAGTTCTTC. Its translation: CASSGQEYEQFF.

This clone is a singleton in its sample. The chain is built from TRBV29-1 and TRBJ1-6; unclear D gene. The CDR3 sequence is 14 residues long. V dropped 6 bases and J dropped 10 bases, with 19 bases sitting between them. Germline values: CDR1 SQVTM, CDR2 ANQGSEA. The CDR3 sequence is CSVPTRLTFSPLHF. CDR3 nucleotide sequence: TGCAGCGTCCCGACACGGTTGACCTTCTCACCCCTCCACTTT.

This chain connects TRBV6-5 to TRBJ2-5; possibly TRBD1 for D (6 bases). The V gene lost 5 bases and the J gene lost 5 bases, with 18 bases spanning the gap. The CDR3 has 15 residues. CDR1 is MNHEY and CDR2 is SVGAGI in the germline V gene. The CDR3 loop reads CASSKGQGMRETQYF. In nucleotides, the CDR3 is TGTGCCAGCAGTAAGGGGCAGGGGATGAGGGAGACCCAGTACTTC.